This T cell receptor (beta chain) was profiled in a study of OX40 agonist ivuxolimab in advanced cancers. Overall study findings and caveats: Researchers did not establish what antigens the expanded peripheral T cells target.

On this clone itself: Its cognate antigen is unknown.

The table came from immunoSEQ multiplex PCR; TCRdb's copy has only in-frame clones and leaves some out. The sample gives more than 9,500 clones, approximately 86% of which show up once; around 29% is in the top ten. Between the trimmed V and J ends, which lost 2 bases and 3 bases, there was a span of 14 bases. Per germline, CDR1 SGHAT and CDR2 FQNNGV. This CDR3 contains 15 residues. V and J are TRBV11-2 and TRBJ2-7, with a tentative D call TRBD1 (6 bases). The sequenced sample was CD4+ or CD8+ T cells sorted from blood, obtained in a trial of the OX40 agonist ivuxolimab. This clonotype originated in an adult with an advanced solid tumor such as melanoma, head and neck, liver or kidney cancer. This CDR3 is CASSLQGTHYYEQYF. CDR3 nucleotides: TGTGCCAGCAGCTTACAGGGGACCCACTACTACGAGCAGTACTTC.